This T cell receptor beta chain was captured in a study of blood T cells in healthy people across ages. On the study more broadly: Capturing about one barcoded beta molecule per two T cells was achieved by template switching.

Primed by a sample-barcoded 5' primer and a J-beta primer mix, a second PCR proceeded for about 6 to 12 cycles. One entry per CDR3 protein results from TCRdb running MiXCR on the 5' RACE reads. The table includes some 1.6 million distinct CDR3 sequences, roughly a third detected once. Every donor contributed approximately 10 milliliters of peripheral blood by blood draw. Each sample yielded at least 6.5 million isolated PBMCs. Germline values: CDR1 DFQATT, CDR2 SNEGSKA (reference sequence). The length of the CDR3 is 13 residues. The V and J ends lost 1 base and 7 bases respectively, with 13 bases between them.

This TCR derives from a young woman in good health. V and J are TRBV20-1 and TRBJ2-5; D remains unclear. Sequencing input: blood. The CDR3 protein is CSARVSSQVTQYF. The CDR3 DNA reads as TGCAGTGCTAGAGTTTCCAGCCAGGTGACCCAGTACTTC.